This TCR beta chain was sequenced for a study of blood T cells in healthy people across ages. It was with a sample-barcoded 5' primer and a J-beta primer mix that a second PCR of about 7 to 12 cycles was run. TCRdb reprocessed the 5' RACE reads via MiXCR and lists one record per CDR3 protein. Among roughly 1,000,000 distinct CDR3 sequences listed, less than 25% were seen once. With 6 bases removed from V and 10 bases from J, the gap between germline ends came to 20 bases. This CDR3 contains 14 residues. This same sample was also part of a study on T cells of mothers and their children.

This clonotype was sampled from a girl aged 2-10 years in good health. The rearrangement links TRBV12-3 or TRBV12-4 to TRBJ2-3; maybe TRBD2 (7 bases). Sequencing input: blood. The CDR3 bases are TGTGCCAGCAGCCCCCAAGGGGGGGGCTGGGCGCAGTATTTT. Translating gives CASSPQGGGWAQYF.